This record concerns one TCR beta chain sequence. Germline values: CDR1 SEHNR, CDR2 FQNEAQ (reference sequence). The CDR3 consists of 14 residues. Trimming removed 4 bases at V and 4 bases at J, with 11 bases between. These data originate in a study of blood T cell repertoires in COVID-19. Study details: Material from acute and convalescent COVID-19 was sourced from the United States, Italy and Spain. T cells, B-cell-depleted T cells, or PBMCs provided the cDNA or gDNA that served as material.

Authors' analysis steps: By means of reference gene primer amplification, nucleated cell counts were estimated. TCRdb keeps only in-frame clones here, not all; method: immunoSEQ multiplex PCR. The V and J calls and clone size come from that table; D and trimming were worked out from the DNA. The profile shows 410,000 or so clones, about nine tenths of them singletons. The TCR was taken from a woman aged 25-40 years with active or convalescent COVID-19. Sequencing was performed on peripheral blood. The chain joins TRBV7-9 to TRBJ2-4; TRBD1 is a possible D gene (5 bases). CDR3 nucleotide sequence: TGTGCCAGCAGCTCTATTCAGGGAAAAAACATTCAGTACTTC. Protein sequence: CASSSIQGKNIQYF.